Below are 5 T cell receptor beta chains sequenced from a single sample in a study of blood T cell repertoires in COVID-19. The table came from immunoSEQ multiplex PCR; TCRdb's copy has only in-frame clones and leaves some out. The sample contains approximately 180,000 clones, approximately 83% of which appear only once. Specimen: peripheral blood. These receptors were collected from a human donor with active or convalescent COVID-19. The donor label of this sample is uncertain.

This chain connects TRBV10-3 to TRBJ1-6; no clear D. The germline gives CDR1 ENHRY, CDR2 SYGVKD. The V gene lost 10 bases and the J gene lost 8 bases, with 9 bases spanning the gap. The CDR3 length is 11 residues. The CDR3 spells CATGSDSPLHF. CDR3 in DNA: TGTGCCACCGGGTCGGATTCACCCCTCCACTTT.

This clone has just a few counts. This sequence joins TRBV18 and TRBJ1-6, with D possibly TRBD1 on 5 matching bases. The CDR3 extends over 14 amino acids. The V end lost 1 base, the J end lost 13 bases, and 14 bases lay between the germline ends. Germline CDR1 KGHSH, CDR2 LQKENI. This CDR3 reads CASSPRNLGDPLHF. As DNA, the CDR3 is TGTGCCAGCTCACCACGGAATTTAGGGGATCCCCTCCACTTT.

This chain links TRBV3-1 (or the pseudogene TRBV3-2) with TRBJ2-5; D perhaps matches TRBD2 (7 bases). Germline loops: CDR1 LGHDT, CDR2 YNNKEL (reference sequence). CDR3 size: 15 residues. The ends were cut back, 6 bases at V and 3 bases at J, with 17 bases in the middle. CDR3: CASRGGRGLKETQYF. CDR3 DNA sequence: TGTGCCAGCAGGGGAGGGCGGGGGCTAAAAGAGACCCAGTACTTC.

The chain combines TRBV30 with TRBJ1-6; D remains unclear. The V gene lost 4 bases and the J gene lost 4 bases, with 11 bases spanning the gap. The CDR3 totals 14 residues. Germline CDR1 GTSNPN, CDR2 SVGIG (reference sequence). The CDR3 sequence: CAWNARSYNSPLHF. Written as DNA, the CDR3 is TGTGCCTGGAATGCGAGGTCTTATAATTCACCCCTCCACTTT.

This sequence joins TRBV5-1 and TRBJ1-4; 7 bases agree with TRBD1. The CDR3 consists of 15 residues. J lost 5 bases, V lost 4 bases, and 8 bases had no gene match. Per the germline V gene, CDR1 is SGHRS and CDR2 is YFSETQ. The CDR3 here is CASSLDGTENEKLFF. In nucleotides, the CDR3 is TGCGCCAGCAGCCTGGATGGGACAGAGAATGAAAAACTGTTTTTT.